These 25 T cell receptor beta chains came from one sample sequenced in a study of shared clonotypes between healthy human individuals (TCRdb year 2020). The library was generated by the immunoSEQ multiplex PCR assay. This immuneACCESS table, as held by TCRdb, lists in-frame sequences with V and J called but not all clones. Of the missing ones, under half trace to an unresolved V gene in checked studies; the others have no known cause. The sample table contains roughly 1.4 million clones; only one count was recorded for approximately 98.5% of them. Together, the top ten hold 0.3% to 0.45% of the sample. The sequenced material came from naive CD4+ T cells sorted from blood. The cell subset or site label here, explained by the study, means: CD45RA+ positively selected. These receptors all come from a man younger than 45 in good health.

V is TRBV4-2 and J is TRBJ2-5; D possibly matches TRBD1 or TRBD2 (6 bases each). The CDR3 totals 16 residues. Trimming cost V 1 base and J 5 bases, with 17 bases left between them. Germline V gives CDR1 LGHNA, CDR2 YNFKEQ. The CDR3 DNA follows: TGTGCCAGCAGCCAAGTTTCCCGGGGGCATTTGGAGACCCAGTACTTC. Translation: CASSQVSRGHLETQYF.

This chain joins TRBV14 and TRBJ2-1, with D possibly matching TRBD2 (7 bases). Germline V gene lookup returns CDR1 SGHDN and CDR2 FVKESK. The CDR3 consists of 14 residues. Trimming pared 1 base from V and 7 bases from J, leaving 11 bases between. The CDR3 nucleotides read TGTGCCAGCAGCCAAGGGAGGGGGGGTAATGAGCAGTTCTTC. It encodes CASSQGRGGNEQFF.

For the CDR3, the DNA is TGTGCCAGCAGCTTAGCGTCGGCAGTCATGAACACTGAAGCTTTCTTT. It encodes CASSLASAVMNTEAFF. This chain links TRBV7-2 with TRBJ1-1; no clear D gene. Germline V gene data show CDR1 as SGHTA and CDR2 as FQGNSA. CDR3 length: 16 amino acids. Deletions cut 0 bases from V and 0 bases from J, with 11 bases between.

This sequence joins TRBV5-1 and TRBJ2-7; D gene unclear. The CDR3 sequence is 15 residues long. Germline CDR1 is SGHRS and CDR2 is YFSETQ. Deletions cut 4 bases from V and 0 bases from J, with 14 bases between. CDR3 amino acids: CASSEMAVSSYEQYF. In nucleotides, the CDR3 is TGCGCCAGCAGCGAAATGGCGGTTAGCTCCTACGAGCAGTACTTC.

The chain carries TRBV5-1 and TRBJ2-7; D is ambiguous. CDR1 SGHRS and CDR2 YFSETQ come from the germline V gene. The V end lost 4 bases, the J end lost 6 bases, and 11 bases lay between the germline ends. The CDR3 totals 12 residues. CDR3 residues: CASSRPRSEQYF. The CDR3 nucleotides read TGCGCCAGCAGCCGACCTCGGTCCGAGCAGTACTTC.

This chain connects TRBV2 to TRBJ1-5; D ambiguous. The CDR3 is 13 amino acids. V was cut by 8 bases and J by 0 bases, with 8 bases left in between. The germline V gene encodes CDR1 SNHLY and CDR2 FYNNEI. As DNA, the CDR3 is TGTGCCAGCGAGTTCGATAGCAATCAGCCCCAGCATTTT. This encodes CASEFDSNQPQHF. Variable domain in full (rest from reference TRBV2 and TRBJ1-5): EPEVTQTPSHQVTQMGQEVILRCVPISNHLYFYWYRQILGQKVEFLVSFYNNEISEKSEIFDDQFSVERPDGSNFTLKIRSTKLEDSAMYFCASEFDSNQPQHFGDGTRLSIL.

The chain combines TRBV9 with TRBJ2-7, with TRBD1 matching 9 bases. The CDR3 totals 14 residues. V gave up 3 bases and J gave up 7 bases; unmatched junction bases: 8. CDR1 is SGDLS, CDR2 YYNGEE, per germline. CDR3 sequence reads: CASSARDRAGEQYF. CDR3 coding DNA: TGTGCCAGCAGCGCTCGGGACAGGGCAGGGGAGCAGTACTTC.

The V call is TRBV7-2, the J call TRBJ2-6, with no clear D. The CDR3 is 15 residues long. Germline V lookup: CDR1 SGHTA, CDR2 FQGNSA. The V end lost 1 base, the J end lost 3 bases, and 7 bases lay between the germline ends. CDR3 nucleotide sequence: TGTGCCAGCAGCTTAGTGGGCGTTGGGGCCAACGTCCTGACTTTC. The encoded protein is CASSLVGVGANVLTF.

The chain joins TRBV10-1 to TRBJ2-7, with 9 positions matching TRBD1. Germline lookup yields CDR1 WNHNN and CDR2 SYGVQD (reference sequence). CDR3 size: 13 residues. With V trimmed by 5 bases and J by 3 bases, 2 bases remained unmatched. The CDR3 coding sequence is TGCGCCAGCAGTTTGGACAGGGGCTACGAGCAGTACTTC. It encodes CASSLDRGYEQYF.

The gene calls are TRBV6-5 and TRBJ1-5; 9 bases map to TRBD1. Germline trimming cut 6 bases from V and 7 bases from J; bases unmatched to any gene: 10. The germline gives CDR1 MNHEY, CDR2 SVGAGI. The CDR3 consists of 15 residues. The CDR3 region has the DNA TGTGCCAGCAGCCGATTACAGGGGGCAGGACAGCCCCAGCATTTT. It translates to CASSRLQGAGQPQHF.

V and J are TRBV18 and TRBJ2-1, with TRBD1 matching 9 bases. V lost 4 bases to trimming and J lost 6 bases; unmatched junction nucleotides: 10. CDR3 length: 16 amino acids. CDR1 is KGHSH and CDR2 is LQKENI in the germline V gene. The CDR3 bases are TGTGCCAGCTCACGACAACAGGGGGCAAGCTTCAATGAGCAGTTCTTC. Residues: CASSRQQGASFNEQFF.

The CDR3 loop is CASSSWTGQSYEQYF. CDR3 in DNA: TGTGCCAGCAGCTCCTGGACAGGGCAGTCCTACGAGCAGTACTTC. This rearrangement joins TRBV7-2 to TRBJ2-7, with TRBD1 matching 8 bases. This CDR3 spans 15 amino acids. The ends lost 4 bases at V and 1 base at J; junction bases unmatched: 6. The germline V gene encodes CDR1 SGHTA and CDR2 FQGNSA.

With regard to this clone: Other DNA sequences in the sample encode the same CDR3. The J gene is TRBJ2-5, the V gene TRBV7-2; the D is unclear. Germline V lookup: CDR1 SGHTA, CDR2 FQGNSA. Trimming shortened V by 2 bases and J by 5 bases, and 9 bases separated the two germline ends. This CDR3 region has 13 residues. CDR3 in amino acids: CASSLSLWETQYF. CDR3 bases: TGTGCCAGCAGCTTAAGTCTGTGGGAGACCCAGTACTTC.

The CDR3 nucleotides read TGTGCCAGCAGACGTAGCACTGAAGCTTTCTTT. Amino acids: CASRRSTEAFF. The genes are TRBV2 and TRBJ1-1; no clear D gene. The CDR3 has 11 residues. CDR1 and CDR2 from the germline V gene are SNHLY and FYNNEI. The V end was cut by 6 bases, the J end by 4 bases, with 6 bases between.

On this clone itself: The sample has other DNA sequences that encode this CDR3 too. The chain has TRBV9 and TRBJ2-5; no definite D call. Germline V gene lookup returns CDR1 SGDLS and CDR2 YYNGEE. Trimming removed 2 bases at V and 4 bases at J, with 9 bases between. The CDR3 contains 13 residues. CDR3: CASSVGVRETQYF. The CDR3, as DNA: TGTGCCAGCAGCGTTGGGGTACGAGAGACCCAGTACTTC.

This chain connects TRBV28 to TRBJ1-5; no reliable D call. V lost 2 bases and J 4 bases, leaving 15 bases between the germline ends. The germline V gene has CDR1 MDHEN and CDR2 SYDVKM. The CDR3 loop spans 16 amino acids. The CDR3 sequence: CASSLGRSRTNQPQHF. The CDR3 nucleotides read TGTGCCAGCAGTTTAGGTCGTTCTCGAACGAATCAGCCCCAGCATTTT.

The chain couples TRBV9 to TRBJ2-6, with D possibly TRBD2 on 6 matching bases. From germline, CDR1 is SGDLS and CDR2 YYNGEE. The CDR3 consists of 18 residues. The V end lost 3 bases, the J end lost 0 bases, and 16 bases lay between the germline ends. The CDR3 here is CASSASSVFNSGANVLTF. The CDR3 DNA follows: TGTGCCAGCAGCGCCTCTAGCGTGTTTAACTCTGGGGCCAACGTCCTGACTTTC.

The chain has TRBV6-1 and TRBJ1-2, with D possibly TRBD1 on 6 matching bases. V lost 5 bases, J lost 3 bases, and 10 bases lay in between. The germline V gene has CDR1 MNHNS and CDR2 SASEGT. The CDR3 sequence is 13 residues long. The CDR3 sequence is CASSRQDYYGYTF. The CDR3 DNA reads as TGTGCCAGCAGTAGACAGGACTACTATGGCTACACCTTC.

The gene calls are TRBV30 and TRBJ2-2, with 7 positions matching TRBD2. The germline CDR1 and CDR2 sequences are GTSNPN and SVGIG (reference sequence). The ends lost 8 bases at V and 7 bases at J; junction bases unmatched: 7. The CDR3 totals 12 residues. The CDR3 region is CATGAGFGELFF. In DNA form, the CDR3 reads TGTGCCACGGGAGCGGGGTTCGGGGAGCTGTTTTTT.

J is TRBJ2-1 and V is TRBV5-6; 8 bases align to TRBD1. Germline assignment: CDR1 SGHDT and CDR2 YYEEEE. After removal of 4 bases from V and 0 bases from J, the junction contained 9 bases not matched to a gene. This CDR3 comprises 17 residues. The chain's CDR3 is CASSPGQGLLSYNEQFF. DNA for the CDR3: TGTGCCAGCAGCCCCGGACAGGGCCTTCTCTCCTACAATGAGCAGTTCTTC.

The CDR3 nucleotides read TGTGCCAGCAGGGGGGTTTATGAGGCTTTCTTT. This encodes CASRGVYEAFF. V is TRBV25-1 and J is TRBJ1-1; a possible D gene is TRBD1 (5 bases). V was clipped by 6 bases and J by 11 bases, with 13 bases between them. CDR1 is MGHDK, CDR2 SYGVNS, per germline. This CDR3 has 11 amino acids. The variable domain in full, completed from reference TRBV25-1 and TRBJ1-1, reads EADIYQTPRYLVIGTGKKITLECSQTMGHDKMYWYQQDPGMELHLIHYSYGVNSTEKGDLSSESTVSRIRTEHFPLTLESARPSHTSQYLCASRGVYEAFFGQGTRLTVV.

The chain uses TRBV21-1 and TRBJ1-2; no check of the table's D call, TRBD1, against the DNA was made. TRBV21-1 is given as a pseudogene. The CDR3 spans 13 residues. The CDR3: CASRGLANYGYTF. DNA of the CDR3: TGTGCCAGCAGGGGGCTGGCTAACTATGGCTACACCTTC.

V is TRBV4-1 and J is TRBJ2-1; D is ambiguous. V was clipped by 2 bases and J by 3 bases, with 8 bases between them. Germline lookup yields CDR1 MGHRA and CDR2 YSYEKL. CDR3 length: 14 amino acids. CDR3 sequence: CASSQSRFYNEQFF. The CDR3 nucleotides read TGCGCCAGCAGCCAATCCCGGTTCTACAATGAGCAGTTCTTC.

The chain is built from TRBV28 and TRBJ2-5; D is perhaps TRBD1 (6 bases). CDR1 is MDHEN, CDR2 SYDVKM, per germline. The CDR3 runs to 14 residues. V was clipped by 3 bases and J by 2 bases, with 10 bases between them. The CDR3 DNA is TGTGCCAGCAGTTTCGACAGGAGACAAGAGACCCAGTACTTC. This translates into CASSFDRRQETQYF.

This chain joins TRBV6-6 and TRBJ2-7; 7 bases align to TRBD1. The CDR3 runs 12 residues. V dropped 5 bases and J dropped 7; count of bases not matched to a gene: 5. Germline loops: CDR1 MNHNY, CDR2 SVGAGI (reference sequence). CDR3 protein: CASSHDRVEQYF. Here the CDR3 DNA reads TGTGCCAGCAGTCACGACAGGGTAGAGCAGTACTTC.